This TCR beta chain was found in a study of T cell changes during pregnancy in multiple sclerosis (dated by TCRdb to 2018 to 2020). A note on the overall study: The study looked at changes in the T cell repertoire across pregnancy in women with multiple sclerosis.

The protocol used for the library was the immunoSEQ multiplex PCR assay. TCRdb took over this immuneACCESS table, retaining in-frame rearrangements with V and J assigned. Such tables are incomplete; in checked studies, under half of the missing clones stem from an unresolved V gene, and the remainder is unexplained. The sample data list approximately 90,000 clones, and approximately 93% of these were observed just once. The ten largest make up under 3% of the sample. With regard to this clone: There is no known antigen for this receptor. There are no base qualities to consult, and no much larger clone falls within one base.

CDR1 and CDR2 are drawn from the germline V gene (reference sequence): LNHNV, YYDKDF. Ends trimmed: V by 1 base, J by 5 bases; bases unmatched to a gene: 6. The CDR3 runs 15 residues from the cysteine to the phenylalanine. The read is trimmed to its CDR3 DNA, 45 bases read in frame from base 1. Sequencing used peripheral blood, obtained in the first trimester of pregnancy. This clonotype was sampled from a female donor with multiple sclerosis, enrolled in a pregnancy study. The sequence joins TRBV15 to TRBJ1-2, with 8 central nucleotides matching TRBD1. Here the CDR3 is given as CATSRVPGQAYGYTF. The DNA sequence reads TGTGCCACCAGCAGAGTTCCGGGACAGGCATATGGCTACACCTTC.